The 14 T cell receptor beta chains below all came from one sample that was sequenced in a study of blood T cell repertoires in COVID-19. Libraries were prepared by immunoSEQ multiplex PCR; TCRdb keeps only in-frame clonotypes and omits some of them. This sample has more than 140,000 clones; about 79% occur once, and the top ten carry around 6.7%. Material for sequencing was peripheral blood. Receptor source: a woman aged 50 to 60 in a cohort sampled during active or convalescent COVID-19.

The genes are TRBV4-3 and TRBJ2-3; D ambiguous. V lost 5 bases and J lost 2, with 8 bases in between. Germline V gene sequence: CDR1 LGHNA, CDR2 YSLEER. The CDR3 runs 13 residues. The CDR3 protein is CASSVKLTDTQYF. In DNA, the CDR3 is TGCGCCAGCAGCGTAAAACTCACAGATACGCAGTATTTT.

The gene calls are TRBV7-9 and TRBJ1-1; no clear D gene. V was shortened by 1 base and J by 3 bases, with 15 bases between the two germline ends. CDR1 and CDR2 from the germline V gene are SEHNR and FQNEAQ (reference sequence). This CDR3 is built from 16 residues. CDR3 in amino acids: CASSLGSGVVDTEAFF. The CDR3 bases are TGTGCCAGCAGCTTAGGTAGCGGGGTCGTTGACACTGAAGCTTTCTTT.

The chain is built from TRBV5-4 and TRBJ1-3, with a weak D call TRBD1 (5 bases). The length of the CDR3 is 16 residues. The germline V and J ends were trimmed by 0 bases and 0 bases, with 10 bases remaining between them. CDR1 is SGHNT, CDR2 YYREEE, per germline (reference sequence). CDR3 region: CASSLDQGRSGNTIYF. CDR3 in DNA: TGTGCCAGCAGCTTGGACCAGGGCCGCTCTGGAAACACCATATATTTT.

The chain joins TRBV7-8 to TRBJ2-7; TRBD1 matches at 8 bases. The CDR3 is made up of 14 amino acids. V lost 1 base, J lost 3 bases, and 2 bases stayed unmatched. CDR1 SGHVS and CDR2 FQNEAQ come from the germline V gene. The CDR3 sequence is CASSLEDRVYEQYF. The CDR3 coding sequence is TGTGCCAGCAGCTTAGAGGACAGGGTCTACGAGCAGTACTTC.

The chain has TRBV13 and TRBJ2-7; 10 positions agree with TRBD1. Germline values: CDR1 PRHDT, CDR2 FYEKMQ (reference sequence). J lost 3 bases, V lost 5 bases, and 10 bases had no gene match. CDR3 length: 16 amino acids. The CDR3 DNA reads as TGTGCCAGCAGCACCGGGACAGGGGTACGAGTCTACGAGCAGTACTTC. Protein: CASSTGTGVRVYEQYF.

J is TRBJ2-7 and V is TRBV19, with D perhaps matching TRBD2 (5 bases). The CDR3 has 13 residues. Deletions cut 6 bases from V and 1 base from J, with 10 bases between. The germline gives CDR1 LNHDA, CDR2 SQIVND (reference sequence). CDR3 residues: CASSRAVSYEQYF. CDR3 bases: TGTGCCAGTAGCAGAGCGGTATCCTACGAGCAGTACTTC.

The V gene is TRBV2, the J gene TRBJ2-5, with D possibly TRBD1 on 5 matching bases. V was pared by 2 bases and J by 4 bases, with 11 bases between. The CDR3 is 14 residues long. Germline-derived CDR1 and CDR2 are SNHLY and FYNNEI. CDR3 loop: CASSESWQGETQYF. CDR3 bases: TGTGCCAGCAGTGAAAGTTGGCAGGGAGAGACCCAGTACTTC.

V is TRBV10-3 and J is TRBJ2-7; 12 nucleotides line up with TRBD1. CDR1 ENHRY and CDR2 SYGVKD come from the germline V gene. The trim removed 9 bases at V and 2 bases at J, leaving 5 bases unmatched. CDR3 size: 14 residues. The CDR3: CAIAGTGGTYEQYF. Here the CDR3 DNA reads TGTGCCATAGCCGGGACAGGGGGCACCTACGAGCAGTACTTC.

This clone was found a few times. The chain links TRBV30 to TRBJ1-6; the D gene is possibly TRBD1 (6 bases). This CDR3 contains 15 residues. Trimming shortened V by 0 bases and J by 7 bases, and 13 bases separated the two germline ends. The germline gives CDR1 GTSNPN, CDR2 SVGIG (reference sequence). The CDR3, as DNA: TGTGCCTGGAGTGTAAAGGACAGAAAAAATTCACCCCTCCACTTT. Protein product: CAWSVKDRKNSPLHF.

The rearrangement uses TRBV6-5 and TRBJ1-1; tentatively, D is TRBD1 (5 bases). Germline V CDR1 and CDR2: MNHEY, SVGAGI. The CDR3 loop spans 13 amino acids. Trimming cost V 11 bases and J 1 base, with 14 bases left between them. This chain's CDR3 is CALRVTGNTEAFF. The CDR3 DNA is TGTGCCCTCAGGGTTACGGGGAACACTGAAGCTTTCTTT.

The chain is built from TRBV10-1 and TRBJ1-1; D is unresolved. CDR1 and CDR2 (germline): WNHNN, SYGVQD (reference sequence). The CDR3 sequence is 13 residues long. Trimming took 4 bases from V and 4 from J, leaving 10 bases between them. The CDR3 nucleotides are TGCGCCAGCAGTGCGGCGAGGGTCACTGAAGCTTTCTTT. It yields the protein CASSAARVTEAFF.

This clone has only a few counts. The sample holds other DNA sequences that translate to the same CDR3. This chain uses TRBV12-3 or TRBV12-4 with TRBJ1-2; the match to TRBD1 covers 8 bases. J gave up 5 bases and V 5 bases, and 1 base lay outside the gene matches. The CDR3 length is 12 residues. Here the CDR3 DNA reads TGTGCCAGCAGTCGGACAGGGTATGGCTACACCTTC. Translation gives CASSRTGYGYTF.

The chain combines TRBV24-1 with TRBJ1-2; possible D gene TRBD1, 5 bases. Per the germline V gene, CDR1 is KGHDR and CDR2 is SFDVKD. The CDR3 spans 12 residues. The V end lost 0 bases, the J end lost 10 bases, and 8 bases lay between the germline ends. The CDR3 region is CATSDLEGDYTF. CDR3 sequence (DNA): TGTGCCACCAGTGATTTGGAAGGGGACTACACCTTC.

The V gene is TRBV5-1, the J gene TRBJ2-2, with D perhaps TRBD2 (7 bases). The V end lost 3 bases, the J end lost 5 bases, and 11 bases lay between the germline ends. This CDR3 is 14 amino acids long. Germline V CDR1 and CDR2: SGHRS, YFSETQ. DNA of the CDR3: TGCGCCAGCAGCTGGGGGGGCGAAACCGGGGAGCTGTTTTTT. It yields the protein CASSWGGETGELFF.